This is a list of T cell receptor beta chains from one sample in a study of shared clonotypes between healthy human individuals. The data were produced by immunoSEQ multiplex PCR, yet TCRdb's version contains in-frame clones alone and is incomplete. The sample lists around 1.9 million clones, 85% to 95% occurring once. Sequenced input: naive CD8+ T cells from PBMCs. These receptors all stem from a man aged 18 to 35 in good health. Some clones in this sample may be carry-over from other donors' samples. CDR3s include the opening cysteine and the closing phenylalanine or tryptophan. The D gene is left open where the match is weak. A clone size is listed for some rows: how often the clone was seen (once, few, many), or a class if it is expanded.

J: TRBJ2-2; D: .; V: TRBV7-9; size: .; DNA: TGTGCCAGCAGCTTAACAGGGCGATTGAACACCGGGGAGCTGTTTTTT; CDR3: CASSLTGRLNTGELFF
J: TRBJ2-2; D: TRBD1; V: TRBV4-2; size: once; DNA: TGTGCCAGCGAGAACCGGGACAGCAACACCGGGGAGCTGTTTTTT; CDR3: CASENRDSNTGELFF
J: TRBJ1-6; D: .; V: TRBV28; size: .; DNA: TGTGCCAGCAGTTTACCTACTACAGGTGCACCCCTCCACTTT; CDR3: CASSLPTTGAPLHF
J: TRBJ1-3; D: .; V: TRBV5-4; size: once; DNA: TGTGCCAGCAGCAGTGGCGTCTTGGGCGGGAGCTCTGGAAACACCATATATTTT; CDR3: CASSSGVLGGSSGNTIYF
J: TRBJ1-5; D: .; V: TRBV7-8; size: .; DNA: TGTGCCAGCAGCCGCGGAGATTCCCGAGGTAATCAGCCCCAGCATTTT; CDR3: CASSRGDSRGNQPQHF
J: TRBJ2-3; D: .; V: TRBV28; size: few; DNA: TGTGCCAGCAGTTTTCGCGGTCACACAGATACGCAGTATTTT; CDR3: CASSFRGHTDTQYF
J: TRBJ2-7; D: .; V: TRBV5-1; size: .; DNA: TGCGCCAGCAGCTGGACTAGGGGGACCTACGAGCAGTACTTC; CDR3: CASSWTRGTYEQYF
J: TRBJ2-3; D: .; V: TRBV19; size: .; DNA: TGTGCCAGTAGTATAGGTACCGGCACTAGCACAGATACGCAGTATTTT; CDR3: CASSIGTGTSTDTQYF
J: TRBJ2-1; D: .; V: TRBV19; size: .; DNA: TGTGCCAGTAGTATAGTGGCAGGGGGGCACTACAATGAGCAGTTCTTC; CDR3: CASSIVAGGHYNEQFF
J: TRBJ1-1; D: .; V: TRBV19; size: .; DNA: TGTGCCAGTAGTATAGATCTAGAAGGGACTGGGGTGAACACTGAAGCTTTCTTT; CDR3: CASSIDLEGTGVNTEAFF
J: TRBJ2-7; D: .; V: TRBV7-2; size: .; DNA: TGTGCCAGCAGCTTATTTGGTTTCGGGGTTCCCTACGAGCAGTACTTC; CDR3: CASSLFGFGVPYEQYF
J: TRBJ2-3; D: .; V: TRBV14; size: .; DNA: TGTGCCAGCAGCCTCGGGTACGGCACAGATACGCAGTATTTT; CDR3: CASSLGYGTDTQYF
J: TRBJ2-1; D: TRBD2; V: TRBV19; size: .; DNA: TGTGCCAGTAGGGGACTAGCGGGAGACGGGCCGTACAATGAGCAGTTCTTC; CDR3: CASRGLAGDGPYNEQFF
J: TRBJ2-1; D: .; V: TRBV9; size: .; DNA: TGTGCCAGCAGCGTAGGTGCCAGGAGCTCCTACAATGAGCAGTTCTTC; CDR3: CASSVGARSSYNEQFF
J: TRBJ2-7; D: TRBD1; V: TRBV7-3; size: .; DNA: TGTGCCAGCAGCCTCCTGACAGGGGGTGAGCAGTACTTC; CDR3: CASSLLTGGEQYF
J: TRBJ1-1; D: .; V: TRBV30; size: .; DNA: TGTGCCTGGGGCACGGGCACTGAAGCTTTCTTT; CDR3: CAWGTGTEAFF
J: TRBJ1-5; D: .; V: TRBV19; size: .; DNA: TGTGCCAGTAGTATCCTATATCAGCCCCAGCATTTT; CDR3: CASSILYQPQHF
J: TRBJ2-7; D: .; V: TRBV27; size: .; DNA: .; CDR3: CASSSSPMSPQRGYYEQYF
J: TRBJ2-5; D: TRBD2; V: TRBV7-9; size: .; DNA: TGTGCCAGCAGCCCCGCGACGCGGGAGTGGGAGCAAGAGACCCAGTACTTC; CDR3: CASSPATREWEQETQYF
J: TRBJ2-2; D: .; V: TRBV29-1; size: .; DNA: TGCAGCGGGGAGAACACCGGGGAGCTGTTTTTT; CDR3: CSGENTGELFF
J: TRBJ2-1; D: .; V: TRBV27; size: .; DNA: TGTGCCAGCAGTTTAAACAGGGTAGTATCCTACAATGAGCAGTTCTTC; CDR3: CASSLNRVVSYNEQFF
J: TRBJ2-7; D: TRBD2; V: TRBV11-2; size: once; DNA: TGTGCCAGCAACCTAGCGGGAACTTCCTACGAGCAGTACTTC; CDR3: CASNLAGTSYEQYF
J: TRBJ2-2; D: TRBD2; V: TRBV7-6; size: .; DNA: TGTGCCAGCAGCCCCCCGATAACTAGCGGGAGCACGAACACCGGGGAGCTGTTTTTT; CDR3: CASSPPITSGSTNTGELFF
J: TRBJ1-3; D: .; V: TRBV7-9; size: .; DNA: TGTGCCAGCAGCTTAGCGTGGGGGGACTCTGGAAACACCATATATTTT; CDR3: CASSLAWGDSGNTIYF
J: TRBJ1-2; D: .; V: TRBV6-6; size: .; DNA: TGTGCCAGCAGTTACTCGGAGGGTCCCTATGGCTACACCTTC; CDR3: CASSYSEGPYGYTF
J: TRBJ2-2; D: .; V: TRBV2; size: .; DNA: TGTGCCAGCAGTGCCAACCCTAGCCCCGATGTCACCGGGGAGCTGTTTTTT; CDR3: CASSANPSPDVTGELFF
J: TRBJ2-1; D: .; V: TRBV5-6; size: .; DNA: TGTGCCAGCAGCTCAAGACTTATAGCGATCTACAATGAGCAGTTCTTC; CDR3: CASSSRLIAIYNEQFF
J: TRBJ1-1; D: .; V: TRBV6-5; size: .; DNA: TGTGCCAGCAGCCTTGGGGGGGGGTACGAGGCTTTCTTT; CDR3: CASSLGGGYEAFF
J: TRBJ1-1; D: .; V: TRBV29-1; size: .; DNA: TGCAGCGTTCTCTGGCGCACTGAAGCTTTCTTT; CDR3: CSVLWRTEAFF
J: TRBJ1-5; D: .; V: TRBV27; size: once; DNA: TGTGCCAGCAGTCAAAAGGGACGGGACAATCAGCCCCAGCATTTT; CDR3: CASSQKGRDNQPQHF
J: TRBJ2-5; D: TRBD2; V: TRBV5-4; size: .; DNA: TGTGCCAGCAGCCGGGGACTAGCGGGAGGTGGAGAGACCCAGTACTTC; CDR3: CASSRGLAGGGETQYF
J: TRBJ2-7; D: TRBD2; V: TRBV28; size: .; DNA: TGTGCCAGCAGCCCCCTGGGACTAGTCTACGAGCAGTACTTC; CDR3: CASSPLGLVYEQYF
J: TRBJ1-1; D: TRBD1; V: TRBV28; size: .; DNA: TGTGCCAGCAGTCTCTACAGGGGTATGAACACTGAAGCTTTCTTT; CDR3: CASSLYRGMNTEAFF
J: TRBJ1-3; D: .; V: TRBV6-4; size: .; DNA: TGTGCCAGCACGAATCTCCGGGCCATCGGAAAGGGCACCATATATTTT; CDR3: CASTNLRAIGKGTIYF
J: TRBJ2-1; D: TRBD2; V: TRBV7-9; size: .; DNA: TGTGCCAGCAGCCTATGGACTAGCGGGGCTACCTACAATGAGCAGTTCTTC; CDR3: CASSLWTSGATYNEQFF
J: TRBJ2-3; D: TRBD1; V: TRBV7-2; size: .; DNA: TGTGCCAGCAGCCCGGGGACAGGGACTTTTAAAATGGGTACGCAGTATTTT; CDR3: CASSPGTGTFKMGTQYF
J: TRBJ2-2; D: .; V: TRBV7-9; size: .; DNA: TGTGCCAGCTTGGCAGGGCAGGGGATGAACACCGGGGAGCTGTTTTTT; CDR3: CASLAGQGMNTGELFF